One TCR beta chain is described in this entry. The Seattle patients, enrolled during active infection, were followed longitudinally. The record originates from a study of blood T cell repertoires in COVID-19. As for the study in general: COVID-19 samples, acute and convalescent, were from the United States, Italy and Spain. T cells, B-cell-depleted T cells, or PBMCs supplied cDNA or gDNA.

Per the authors' pipeline: Researchers report that nucleated cell counts were estimated from reference gene primer amplification. TCRdb keeps only in-frame clones here, not all; method: immunoSEQ multiplex PCR. The DNA was the basis for D and trimming; V, J and clone size are from that table. Among around 480,000 clones listed, around 88% were seen once. The V and J ends lost 6 bases and 2 bases, in that order; junction bases with no gene match: 6. This CDR3 region has 16 residues. Per germline, CDR1 KGHSH and CDR2 LQKENI. The chain links TRBV18 to TRBJ2-3; 12 nucleotides line up with TRBD2. What was sequenced was peripheral blood. The clonotype was recovered from a woman aged 45-65 years with COVID-19, enrolled during active disease. The DNA for the CDR3 is TGTGCCAGCTCGCGGACTAGCGGGGTATACACAGATACGCAGTATTTT. It yields the protein CASSRTSGVYTDTQYF.